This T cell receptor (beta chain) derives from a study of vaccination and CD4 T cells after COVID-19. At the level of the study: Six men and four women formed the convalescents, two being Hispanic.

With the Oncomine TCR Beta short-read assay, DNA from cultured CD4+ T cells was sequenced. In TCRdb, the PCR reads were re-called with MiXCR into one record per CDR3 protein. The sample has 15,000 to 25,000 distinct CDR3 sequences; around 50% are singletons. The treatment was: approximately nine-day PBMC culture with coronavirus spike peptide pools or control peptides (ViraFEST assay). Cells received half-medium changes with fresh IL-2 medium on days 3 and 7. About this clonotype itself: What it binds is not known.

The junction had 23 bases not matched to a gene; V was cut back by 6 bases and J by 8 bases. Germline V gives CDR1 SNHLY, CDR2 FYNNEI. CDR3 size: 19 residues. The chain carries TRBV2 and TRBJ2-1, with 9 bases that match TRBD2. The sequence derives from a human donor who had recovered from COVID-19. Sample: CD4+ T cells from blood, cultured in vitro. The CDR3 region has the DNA TGTGCCAGCAGGGCTCTTCGGGGAGGGAAGGCGGGAGGGCATTATGAGCAGTTCTTC. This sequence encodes CASRALRGGKAGGHYEQFF.